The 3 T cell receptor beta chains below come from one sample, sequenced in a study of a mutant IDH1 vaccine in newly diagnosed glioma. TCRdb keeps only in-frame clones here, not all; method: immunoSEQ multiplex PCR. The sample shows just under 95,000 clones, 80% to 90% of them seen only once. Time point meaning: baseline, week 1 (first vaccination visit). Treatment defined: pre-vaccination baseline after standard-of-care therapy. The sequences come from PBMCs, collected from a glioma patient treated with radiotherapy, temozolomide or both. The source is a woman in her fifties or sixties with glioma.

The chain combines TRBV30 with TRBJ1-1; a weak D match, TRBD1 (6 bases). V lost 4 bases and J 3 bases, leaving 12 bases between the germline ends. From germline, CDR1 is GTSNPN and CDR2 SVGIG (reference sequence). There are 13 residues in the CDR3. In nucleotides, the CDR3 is TGTGCCTGGAATGCGGGGGGGCACACTGAAGCTTTCTTT. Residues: CAWNAGGHTEAFF.

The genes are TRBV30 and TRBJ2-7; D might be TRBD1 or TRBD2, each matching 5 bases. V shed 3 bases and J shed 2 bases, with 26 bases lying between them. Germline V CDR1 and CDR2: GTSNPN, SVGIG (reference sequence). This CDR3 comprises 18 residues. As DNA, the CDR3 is TGTGCCTGGAGCCGAATCATCCTGGGGGACCTGCTCCCCTACGAGCAGTACTTC. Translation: CAWSRIILGDLLPYEQYF. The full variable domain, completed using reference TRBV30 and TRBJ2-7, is SQTIHQWPATLVQPVGSPLSLECTVEGTSNPNLYWYRQAAGRGLQLLFYSVGIGQISSEVPQNLSASRPQDRQFILSSKKLLLSDSGFYLCAWSRIILGDLLPYEQYFGPGTRLTVT.

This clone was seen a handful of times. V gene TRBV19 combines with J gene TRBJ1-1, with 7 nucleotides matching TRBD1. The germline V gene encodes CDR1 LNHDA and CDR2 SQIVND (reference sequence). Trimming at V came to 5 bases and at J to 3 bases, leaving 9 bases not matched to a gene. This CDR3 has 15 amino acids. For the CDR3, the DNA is TGTGCCAGTAGTGCAGGGGGGATCGGGCACACTGAAGCTTTCTTT. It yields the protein CASSAGGIGHTEAFF.